These T cell receptor beta chains were read from a single sample in a study of blood T cell repertoires in COVID-19. Generated by immunoSEQ multiplex PCR, the TCRdb table keeps only in-frame clones and is missing some. Of 380,000 or so clones listed, over 65% were seen once; the top ten hold 0.85% to 1.2%. Input material: peripheral blood. The receptors shown here come from a human donor with acute or convalescent COVID-19. The donor label of this sample is uncertain. Both conserved end residues are part of each CDR3. D genes are given only for firm matches. Size values are once, few and many counts, or a class for expanded clones, and some rows have none.

V	size	J	D	CDR3	DNA
TRBV6-1	once	TRBJ2-1	TRBD2	CASSAGTSGFYNEQFF	TGTGCCAGCAGTGCGGGGACTAGCGGGTTCTACAATGAGCAGTTCTTC
TRBV2	once	TRBJ1-1	NA	CASSVRRLNTEAFF	TGTGCCAGCAGTGTACGCAGGTTGAACACTGAAGCTTTCTTT
TRBV3-1/TRBV3-2	NA	TRBJ1-6	NA	CASSQVQGYSPLHF	TGTGCCAGCAGCCAAGTTCAGGGGTATTCACCCCTCCACTTT
TRBV28	NA	TRBJ1-2	NA	CASKVLDIPAYGYTF	TGTGCCAGCAAGGTCCTCGACATCCCTGCGTATGGCTACACCTTC
TRBV7-9	NA	TRBJ2-5	TRBD2	CASSLATSGNVETQYF	TGTGCCAGCAGCTTAGCGACTAGCGGGAATGTTGAGACCCAGTACTTC
TRBV7-2	NA	TRBJ2-7	TRBD2	CASSSRTSGDKWRINEQYF	TGTGCCAGCAGCTCCCGGACTAGCGGGGACAAATGGCGAATAAACGAGCAGTACTTC
TRBV18	NA	TRBJ2-1	NA	CASSPFRTSNNEQFF	TGTGCCAGCTCACCGTTTAGGACAAGCAACAATGAGCAGTTCTTC
TRBV2	NA	TRBJ1-6	NA	CALGEVKYNSPLHF	TGTGCCCTGGGGGAGGTTAAATATAATTCACCCCTCCACTTT
TRBV30	NA	TRBJ2-7	TRBD1	CAWRKGSTGGKNEQYF	TGTGCCTGGAGAAAGGGGAGTACAGGGGGCAAAAACGAGCAGTACTTC
TRBV3-1/TRBV3-2	NA	TRBJ1-1	NA	CASRGGTEAFF	TGTGCCAGCCGCGGCGGGACTGAAGCTTTCTTT
TRBV11-2	few	TRBJ1-1	NA	CASSLDRGARTEAFF	TGTGCCAGCAGCTTAGATCGGGGGGCGCGGACTGAAGCTTTCTTT
TRBV29-1	few	TRBJ1-1	TRBD1	CSIRTGGNTEAFF	TGCAGCATAAGGACAGGGGGGAACACTGAAGCTTTCTTT
TRBV3-1/TRBV3-2	NA	TRBJ2-7	NA	CASSRTMSRVQSSYEQYF	TGTGCCAGCAGCCGGACGATGAGCAGGGTCCAGAGCTCCTACGAGCAGTACTTC
TRBV5-8	NA	TRBJ2-7	TRBD1	CASSIIGTGLTYEQYF	TGTGCCAGCAGCATAATAGGGACAGGTCTTACCTACGAGCAGTACTTC
TRBV2	once	TRBJ1-6	TRBD1	CASRLGQGGYSPLHF	TGTGCCAGCAGGTTGGGACAGGGGGGGTATTCACCCCTCCACTTT
TRBV6-6	NA	TRBJ1-1	TRBD1	CASSYWTGYEAFF	TGTGCCAGCAGTTACTGGACAGGGTATGAAGCTTTCTTT
TRBV18	NA	TRBJ2-5	TRBD1	CASSPRTGGETQYF	TGTGCCAGCTCACCACGGACAGGGGGGGAGACCCAGTACTTC
TRBV6-4	NA	TRBJ1-2	TRBD1	CASSKDRGLGGYTF	TGTGCCAGCAGTAAGGACAGGGGGCTAGGTGGCTACACCTTC
TRBV2	NA	TRBJ1-1	TRBD1	CASSARGLGTEAFF	TGTGCCAGCAGTGCCAGGGGGCTTGGCACTGAAGCTTTCTTT
TRBV6-5	NA	TRBJ1-4	NA	CASMRNEKLFF	TGTGCCAGCATGAGGAATGAAAAACTGTTTTTT